What follows are 19 T cell receptor beta chains derived from one specimen sequenced in a study of blood T cell repertoires in COVID-19. The protocol was immunoSEQ multiplex PCR, while the TCRdb copy is restricted to in-frame clones and leaves out a portion. The table has around 350,000 clones, around 90% seen once. Specimen: peripheral blood. These receptors originate from a human donor in a cohort sampled during active COVID-19.

The V and J genes are TRBV4-2 and TRBJ1-3, with D unclear. V lost 2 bases and J 2 bases, leaving 4 bases between the germline ends. The CDR3 runs 13 residues. The germline gives CDR1 LGHNA, CDR2 YNFKEQ. The CDR3: CASSQLPGNTIYF. In DNA, the CDR3 is TGTGCCAGCAGCCAACTACCTGGAAACACCATATATTTT.

The V gene is TRBV4-2, the J gene TRBJ2-7, with 7 bases that match TRBD2. This CDR3 region has 13 residues. CDR1 is LGHNA and CDR2 is YNFKEQ in the germline V gene. Trimming cost V 2 bases and J 7 bases; bases outside gene matches: 5. The CDR3 loop reads CASSQLRAGEQYF. DNA for the CDR3: TGTGCCAGCAGCCAATTAAGAGCGGGGGAGCAGTACTTC.

The V call is TRBV7-2, the J call TRBJ2-7, with 12 bases aligning to TRBD1. The junction had 11 bases not matched to a gene; V was cut back by 1 base and J by 7 bases. Looked up from germline, CDR1 is SGHTA and CDR2 is FQGNSA. There are 17 residues in the CDR3. The CDR3 DNA reads as TGTGCCAGCAGCTTAGTGTTCCCGGGACAGGGGGCGGATGAGCAGTACTTC. This gives the protein CASSLVFPGQGADEQYF.

This sequence joins TRBV3-1 (or the pseudogene TRBV3-2) and TRBJ1-2; D is unclear. This CDR3 spans 13 amino acids. From germline, CDR1 is LGHDT and CDR2 YNNKEL (reference sequence). The germline V and J ends were trimmed by 0 bases and 3 bases, with 5 bases remaining between them. The CDR3 is CASSQEGYYGYTF. The CDR3 DNA sequence: TGTGCCAGCAGCCAAGAGGGCTACTATGGCTACACCTTC.

The V call is TRBV30, the J call TRBJ1-1; D is perhaps TRBD1 (5 bases). CDR1 is GTSNPN and CDR2 is SVGIG in the germline V gene (reference sequence). This CDR3 contains 12 residues. Between the trimmed V and J ends, which lost 5 bases and 1 base, there was a span of 8 bases. The CDR3 protein is CAWDRPNTEAFF. The DNA for the CDR3 is TGTGCCTGGGACAGACCGAACACTGAAGCTTTCTTT.

This chain uses TRBV7-8 with TRBJ2-5; 7 nucleotides match TRBD2. The CDR3 length is 15 residues. J was trimmed by 1 base and V by 5 bases; bases with no gene match: 7. Germline V CDR1 and CDR2: SGHVS, FQNEAQ. The CDR3 here is CASSRSGLFQETQYF. CDR3 DNA sequence: TGTGCCAGCAGCCGTAGCGGGCTTTTCCAAGAGACCCAGTACTTC. Combining the CDR3 with reference TRBV7-8 and TRBJ2-5 gives the whole variable domain GAGVSQSPRYKVAKRGQDVALRCDPISGHVSLFWYQQALGQGPEFLTYFQNEAQLDKSGLPSDRFFAERPEGSVSTLKIQRTQQEDSAVYLCASSRSGLFQETQYFGPGTRLLVL.

The chain links TRBV3-1 (or the pseudogene TRBV3-2) to TRBJ1-3, with 7 positions matching TRBD1. This CDR3 spans 18 amino acids. The V gene end was trimmed by 1 base and the J gene end by 0 bases; junction bases not matched to a gene: 9. CDR1 and CDR2 (germline): LGHDT, YNNKEL (reference sequence). In DNA form, the CDR3 reads TGTGCCAGCAGCCAAGGTCGGGACAGCCTCTTCTCTGGAAACACCATATATTTT. Translated: CASSQGRDSLFSGNTIYF.

This chain connects TRBV5-1 to TRBJ2-3; 7 nucleotides line up with TRBD2. V gave up 4 bases and J gave up 3 bases; unmatched junction bases: 5. CDR3 length equals 14 residues. Germline loops: CDR1 SGHRS, CDR2 YFSETQ. CDR3: CASSRTRMTDTQYF. CDR3 bases: TGCGCCAGCAGCCGGACTAGAATGACAGATACGCAGTATTTT.

The chain carries TRBV4-2 and TRBJ2-1; 10 nucleotides agree with TRBD2. Trimming took 3 bases from V and 6 from J; bases not matched to a gene: 8. CDR3 length: 16 residues. The germline V gene has CDR1 LGHNA and CDR2 YNFKEQ. CDR3 coding DNA: TGTGCCAGCAGCCACCAAAGCGGGAGGGCCCTCAATGAGCAGTTCTTC. It yields the protein CASSHQSGRALNEQFF.

The chain joins TRBV3-1 (or the pseudogene TRBV3-2) to TRBJ1-1, with D uncertain. CDR1 and CDR2 from the germline V gene are LGHDT and YNNKEL (reference sequence). This CDR3 is built from 14 residues. Trimming stripped 2 bases from V and 8 bases from J, with 15 bases between. The CDR3 spells CASSQQGSSSEAFF. The CDR3 DNA is TGTGCCAGCAGCCAACAAGGTAGCTCCTCAGAAGCTTTCTTT.

The gene calls are TRBV27 and TRBJ1-4; TRBD1 matches 7 bases. V lost 5 bases and J lost 8; bases outside the gene matches: 2. This CDR3 spans 12 amino acids. Germline V CDR1 and CDR2: MNHEY, SMNVEV (reference sequence). The CDR3: CASSRGGEKLFF. CDR3 DNA sequence: TGTGCCAGCAGTCGAGGGGGCGAAAAACTGTTTTTT.

V usage is TRBV9 and J usage is TRBJ2-2; 9 positions match TRBD1. J was trimmed by 4 bases and V by 3 bases; bases with no gene match: 4. This CDR3 spans 15 amino acids. CDR1 and CDR2 (germline): SGDLS, YYNGEE. DNA for the CDR3: TGTGCCAGCAGCGGAACAGGGGGCCTCACCGGGGAGCTGTTTTTT. Residues: CASSGTGGLTGELFF.

This clone was recorded only once. The chain joins TRBV3-1 (or the pseudogene TRBV3-2) to TRBJ2-2, with 8 bases identical to TRBD2. This CDR3 is built from 17 residues. Germline CDR1 reads LGHDT; CDR2 reads YNNKEL (reference sequence). The V and J ends lost 1 base and 6 bases, in that order; junction bases with no gene match: 10. The CDR3 here is CASSQVLAGPGPGELFF. The CDR3 region has the DNA TGTGCCAGCAGCCAAGTTCTAGCGGGCCCCGGGCCCGGGGAGCTGTTTTTT.

The chain carries TRBV30 and TRBJ2-7; D perhaps matches TRBD1 (6 bases). V lost 4 bases to trimming and J lost 8 bases, with 27 bases between them. Germline lookup yields CDR1 GTSNPN and CDR2 SVGIG (reference sequence). CDR3 length: 16 amino acids. CDR3 residues: CAWTEGKTGSHGKQYF. DNA of the CDR3: TGTGCCTGGACCGAAGGGAAGACAGGTTCCCACGGAAAGCAGTACTTC.

The chain joins TRBV7-2 to TRBJ2-7, with 7 bases fitting TRBD1. This CDR3 has 14 amino acids. J lost 0 bases, V lost 4 bases, and 3 bases had no gene match. Germline CDR1 is SGHTA and CDR2 is FQGNSA. The CDR3 DNA follows: TGTGCCAGCAGCTCCCGGGACAGCTCCTACGAGCAGTACTTC. Its translation: CASSSRDSSYEQYF.

Concerning this clone itself: This sample also contains other DNA sequences that code for the same CDR3. The rearrangement uses TRBV29-1 and TRBJ1-1; D perhaps matches TRBD1 (6 bases). The germline gives CDR1 SQVTM, CDR2 ANQGSEA. The CDR3 length is 13 residues. V lost 7 bases to trimming and J lost 0 bases, with 12 bases between them. In DNA form, the CDR3 reads TGCAGCGCGAGGACAGAGATGAACACTGAAGCTTTCTTT. Translated: CSARTEMNTEAFF.

This chain links TRBV10-3 with TRBJ1-1; the match to TRBD1 covers 9 bases. V shed 8 bases, J shed 7 bases, and the junction held 8 bases outside the gene matches. The CDR3 has 13 amino acids. The germline CDR1 and CDR2 sequences are ENHRY and SYGVKD. CDR3: CAIGLDRGNEAFF. DNA of the CDR3: TGTGCCATCGGGTTGGACAGGGGTAATGAAGCTTTCTTT.

V gene TRBV5-3 combines with J gene TRBJ1-1; a possible D gene is TRBD1 (5 bases). TRBV5-3 is identified as an open reading frame with a role that is uncertain. Trimming left V 0 bases short and J 3 bases short, with 12 bases between. This CDR3 comprises 15 residues. CDR3: CARSLVMWGYTEAFF. CDR3 DNA sequence: TGTGCCAGAAGCTTGGTTATGTGGGGCTACACTGAAGCTTTCTTT.

This chain uses TRBV7-2 with TRBJ2-7; D unresolved. The germline CDR1 and CDR2 sequences are SGHTA and FQGNSA. The V and J ends lost 5 bases and 0 bases respectively, with 11 bases between them. This CDR3 is built from 14 residues. The CDR3 DNA reads TGTGCCAGCAGCCTGCAGACTGGCTCCTACGAGCAGTACTTC. Translation gives CASSLQTGSYEQYF.